The 13 T cell receptor beta chains listed next were all sequenced from one sample in a study of prognosis after radiotherapy for stage I lung cancer. From genomic DNA, TCR beta CDR3 was amplified by two-round multiplex PCR. Gene-specific primers for each TRBV and TRBJ gene drove first-round PCR. Each CDR3 protein gets one entry after TCRdb re-called the multiplex PCR reads with MiXCR. Here the sample spans around 13,000 distinct CDR3 sequences, around 48% being singletons. Here the sequenced sample was PBMCs, taken before or after stereotactic body radiation therapy (not recorded which). These receptors all come from a donor aged 50 or older with non-small cell lung cancer.

This clonotype qualifies as medium-sized. J is TRBJ2-1 and V is TRBV11-2; TRBD2 matches at 9 bases. Germline lookup yields CDR1 SGHAT and CDR2 FQNNGV. The J segment lost 3 bases and the V segment lost 5 bases, leaving 5 bases of the junction unmatched. The CDR3 length is 15 residues. In nucleotides, the CDR3 is TGTGCCAGCAGCCCACGACTAGCGGACTACAATGAGCAGTTCTTC. Its protein product is CASSPRLADYNEQFF.

This clonotype is labeled as medium-sized (0.01 to 0.1%). The chain recombines TRBV6-1 with TRBJ2-7; the D gene is possibly TRBD1 (6 bases). The V end lost 1 base, the J end lost 0 bases, and 10 bases lay between the germline ends. Germline lookup yields CDR1 MNHNS and CDR2 SASEGT. The CDR3 is 15 residues long. CDR3 in DNA: TGTGCCAGCAGTGAAGGGTGGGACATCTCCTACGAGCAGTACTTC. The encoded protein is CASSEGWDISYEQYF.

This clonotype was counted at least ten times. The genes are TRBV6-5 and TRBJ2-2, with 10 bases fitting TRBD2. With 4 bases clipped from V and 6 bases from J, the junction kept 14 bases outside the gene matches. CDR1 is MNHEY, CDR2 SVGAGI, per germline. The CDR3 loop spans 18 amino acids. DNA for the CDR3: TGTGCCAGCAGTTCCCGGACTAGCGGCCGAACGAGTGCCGGGGAGCTGTTTTTT. Translation: CASSSRTSGRTSAGELFF.

Regarding this clonotype: The likely explanation is a read error, given a far larger clone one base away. The gene calls are TRBV6-4 and TRBJ1-6, with unresolved D. Germline loops: CDR1 MRHNA, CDR2 SNTAGT. The CDR3 is made up of 13 amino acids. CDR3 in DNA: TGTGCCAGCAGCCCCCACATTAATTCACCCCTCCAATTT. This sequence encodes CASSPHINSPLQF.

Comment on this clonotype: Mismatch with germline at one junction end may stem from a read error. CDR3 DNA sequence: TGCGACAGCACCCCCCGCAGGGACACCTACGAGCAGTACTTC. It specifies CDSTPRRDTYEQYF. The V call is TRBV6-1, the J call TRBJ2-7; maybe TRBD1 (6 bases). This CDR3 contains 14 residues. CDR1 and CDR2 from the germline V gene are MNHNS and SASEGT.

Details on this clonotype: Germline and junction disagree at one end, which may indicate a read error. The rearrangement uses TRBV6-9 and TRBJ2-7; D call uncertain. In germline, CDR1 is MNHGY, CDR2 SVAAGI. The CDR3 runs to 16 residues. The CDR3 region is CAISYGLGGNTYEQYF. CDR3 coding DNA: TGTGCCATCAGTTACGGTTTAGGTGGGAACACCTACGAGCAGTACTTC.

This clonotype was observed a single time. CDR3 protein: CASSPDISSYEQYF. The CDR3 nucleotides are TGTGCCAGCAGCCCAGACATAAGCTCCTACGAGCAGTACTTC. The chain links TRBV5-4 to TRBJ2-7; the D is unclear. The ends were cut back, 4 bases at V and 0 bases at J, with 11 bases in the middle. The CDR3 has 14 amino acids. Germline CDR1 SGHNT, CDR2 YYREEE (reference sequence).

V and J are TRBV6-1 and TRBJ2-1; TRBD1 matches at 8 bases. The germline gives CDR1 MNHNS, CDR2 SASEGT. This CDR3 comprises 15 residues. Germline trimming cut 3 bases from V and 6 bases from J; bases unmatched to any gene: 7. The chain's CDR3 is CASSERQGASNEQFF. CDR3 nucleotide sequence: TGTGCCAGCAGTGAGAGGCAGGGGGCAAGCAATGAGCAGTTCTTC.

This clonotype came up many times. The chain links TRBV3-1 to TRBJ2-4; D is ambiguous. The CDR3 runs to 14 residues. V lost 5 bases to trimming and J lost 1 base, with 9 bases between them. Germline V CDR1 and CDR2: LGHDT, YNNKEL (reference sequence). This chain's CDR3 is CASSYDIAKNIQYF. For the CDR3, the DNA is TGTGCCAGCAGCTACGACATTGCCAAAAACATTCAGTACTTC. Looking up the rest from reference TRBV3-1 and TRBJ2-4 gives the full variable domain: DTAVSQTPKYLVTQMGNDKSIKCEQNLGHDTMYWYKQDSKKFLKIMFSYNNKELIINETVPNRFSPKSPDKAHLNLHINSLELGDSAVYFCASSYDIAKNIQYFGAGTRLSVL.

The rearrangement uses TRBV29-1 and TRBJ1-2; weak D call: TRBD1 (5 bases). The CDR3 has 11 amino acids. The V gene's germline CDR1 is SQVTM and CDR2 ANQGSEA. V lost 7 bases and J lost 5, with 11 bases in between. The CDR3 DNA is TGCAGCGCTAAGACAGATTATGGCTACACCTTC. Amino acids: CSAKTDYGYTF.

The genes are TRBV24-1 and TRBJ2-3; unclear D gene. V was cut by 5 bases and J by 2 bases, with 10 bases left in between. Germline V lookup: CDR1 KGHDR, CDR2 SFDVKD. This CDR3 has 14 amino acids. In DNA, the CDR3 is TGTGCCACCAGTGCCCCGGACCACACAGATACGCAGTATTTT. It specifies CATSAPDHTDTQYF.

The chain joins TRBV20-1 to TRBJ2-2; possible D gene TRBD2, 5 bases. The length of the CDR3 is 14 residues. The germline CDR1 and CDR2 sequences are DFQATT and SNEGSKA (reference sequence). The V end was cut by 3 bases, the J end by 3 bases, with 11 bases between. The CDR3 spells CSASVPADTGELFF. The CDR3 region has the DNA TGCAGTGCTAGTGTCCCAGCGGACACCGGGGAGCTGTTTTTT.

V usage is TRBV7-2 and J usage is TRBJ2-2, with D unclear. Trimming removed 8 bases at V and 4 bases at J, with 8 bases between. The germline V gene has CDR1 SGHTA and CDR2 FQGNSA. The CDR3 runs to 12 residues. The CDR3 nucleotides read TGTGCCAGCTTGGGCGCCACCGGGGAGCTGTTTTTT. This encodes CASLGATGELFF.